The 17 T cell receptor beta chains listed next were all sequenced from one sample in a study of blood T cell repertoires in COVID-19. Using immunoSEQ multiplex PCR, the repertoire was profiled, and TCRdb retains in-frame clones only, with some absent. Altogether some 390,000 clones are present, about 88% being singletons, with the ten largest covering roughly 1.4%. The sequenced material came from peripheral blood. The source is a woman aged 40 to 49 with COVID-19, enrolled during active disease.

In this sample, this clone turned up once. J is TRBJ1-2 and V is TRBV19; TRBD1 matches 9 bases. Trimming removed 4 bases from V and 3 bases from J; junction bases left unmatched: 9. The CDR3 runs 16 residues. Germline V gives CDR1 LNHDA, CDR2 SQIVND (reference sequence). CDR3 coding DNA: TGTGCCAGTAGTACGACCGGGACAGGGAGTTACTATGGCTACACCTTC. As protein: CASSTTGTGSYYGYTF. Full variable domain (outside the CDR3, taken from reference TRBV19 and TRBJ1-2): DGGITQSPKYLFRKEGQNVTLSCEQNLNHDAMYWYRQDPGQGLRLIYYSQIVNDFQKGDIAEGYSVSREKKESFPLTVTSAQKNPTAFYLCASSTTGTGSYYGYTFGSGTRLTVV.

V usage is TRBV7-9 and J usage is TRBJ2-6; no reliable D call. The V gene's germline CDR1 is SEHNR and CDR2 FQNEAQ (reference sequence). V was clipped by 10 bases and J by 0 bases, with 7 bases between them. CDR3 length equals 13 residues. The CDR3 region is CAIGDSGANVLTF. DNA for the CDR3: TGTGCCATCGGTGACTCTGGGGCCAACGTCCTGACTTTC.

The CDR3 DNA is TGTGCCAGCAGCCGGACAGGGATTGGAAACACCATATATTTT. Amino acids: CASSRTGIGNTIYF. The rearrangement uses TRBV5-5 and TRBJ1-3; 8 nucleotides line up with TRBD1. The J segment lost 3 bases and the V segment lost 4 bases, leaving 3 bases of the junction unmatched. This CDR3 spans 14 amino acids. Germline V gene data show CDR1 as SGHKS and CDR2 as YYEKEE (reference sequence).

A note on this clone: This same CDR3 is encoded by further DNA sequences in the sample. The chain uses TRBV28 and TRBJ1-1, with 9 bases identical to TRBD1. The germline CDR1 and CDR2 sequences are MDHEN and SYDVKM. CDR3 length: 15 amino acids. J was trimmed by 1 base and V by 4 bases; bases with no gene match: 4. CDR3 sequence reads: CASSSPGQGNTEAFF. Here the CDR3 DNA reads TGTGCCAGCAGTTCGCCGGGACAGGGGAACACTGAAGCTTTCTTT.

The chain joins TRBV12-3 or TRBV12-4 to TRBJ1-1; weak D call: TRBD1 (5 bases). V lost 10 bases and J 1 base, leaving 13 bases between the germline ends. The CDR3 has 13 residues. The CDR3 loop is CATRDGGNTEAFF. The CDR3 nucleotides read TGTGCCACCCGGGACGGGGGGAACACTGAAGCTTTCTTT.

The chain is built from TRBV7-9 and TRBJ1-2; 8 bases fit TRBD1. The CDR3 loop spans 16 amino acids. The V gene end was trimmed by 2 bases and the J gene end by 3 bases; junction bases not matched to a gene: 8. Germline-derived CDR1 and CDR2 are SEHNR and FQNEAQ (reference sequence). For the CDR3, the DNA is TGTGCCAGCAGCTTAATTGGACAGGGAGGAGACTATGGCTACACCTTC. Translation: CASSLIGQGGDYGYTF.

The chain uses TRBV7-2 and TRBJ1-4, with D perhaps matching TRBD1 (5 bases). The V gene's germline CDR1 is SGHTA and CDR2 FQGNSA. V was pared by 0 bases and J by 1 base, with 6 bases between. The CDR3 spans 15 residues. CDR3 in DNA: TGTGCCAGCAGCTTAGCCGGGGGAACTAATGAAAAACTGTTTTTT. This translates into CASSLAGGTNEKLFF.

The J gene is TRBJ2-5, the V gene TRBV30; D is uncertain. The length of the CDR3 is 13 residues. The germline V gene encodes CDR1 GTSNPN and CDR2 SVGIG (reference sequence). Trimming removed 2 bases at V and 5 bases at J, with 12 bases between. CDR3 DNA sequence: TGTGCCTGGAGTTCACTCCTGCGGGAGACCCAGTACTTC. Encoded protein: CAWSSLLRETQYF.

The rearrangement uses TRBV11-2 and TRBJ2-5, with TRBD2 identical over 12 bases. This CDR3 has 17 amino acids. After removal of 3 bases from V and 5 bases from J, the junction contained 10 bases not matched to a gene. The germline V gene has CDR1 SGHAT and CDR2 FQNNGV. This CDR3 reads CASSFGASGGARETQYF. In DNA form, the CDR3 reads TGTGCCAGCAGCTTCGGGGCTAGCGGGGGGGCCAGGGAGACCCAGTACTTC.

This clone has only one observation. The rearrangement links TRBV9 to TRBJ2-3; no clear D. The V end was cut by 0 bases, the J end by 2 bases, with 13 bases between. Germline V lookup: CDR1 SGDLS, CDR2 YYNGEE. The CDR3 extends over 16 amino acids. For the CDR3, the DNA is TGTGCCAGCAGCGTAGGAGAGTACAGCCTCACAGATACGCAGTATTTT. It translates to CASSVGEYSLTDTQYF.

The rearrangement joins TRBV7-2 to TRBJ1-1; D remains unclear. Germline V lookup: CDR1 SGHTA, CDR2 FQGNSA. The CDR3 is made up of 14 amino acids. Trimming pared 1 base from V and 1 base from J, leaving 7 bases between. CDR3 coding DNA: TGTGCCAGCAGCTTAGGAGGGTCGAACACTGAAGCTTTCTTT. This translates into CASSLGGSNTEAFF. Filled out from reference TRBV7-2 and TRBJ1-1, the complete variable domain reads GAGVSQSPSNKVTEKGKDVELRCDPISGHTALYWYRQSLGQGLEFLIYFQGNSAPDKSGLPSDRFSAERTGGSVSTLTIQRTQQEDSAVYLCASSLGGSNTEAFFGQGTRLTVV.

The J gene is TRBJ1-3, the V gene TRBV5-5; D possibly corresponds to TRBD1 (6 bases). CDR1 and CDR2 (germline): SGHKS, YYEKEE (reference sequence). The CDR3 length is 15 residues. The V end lost 0 bases, the J end lost 8 bases, and 15 bases lay between the germline ends. As DNA, the CDR3 is TGTGCCAGCAGCTTGGTTGACCCAGGGGTGGACACCATATATTTT. Amino acids: CASSLVDPGVDTIYF.

The chain employs TRBV5-1 and TRBJ2-2; 10 bases are a match to TRBD2. The V gene end was trimmed by 3 bases and the J gene end by 5 bases; junction bases not matched to a gene: 7. The CDR3 consists of 16 residues. Germline CDR1 and CDR2: SGHRS and YFSETQ. The CDR3 DNA is TGCGCCAGCAGCTGGAGCGGGGGGGCCAAGACCGGGGAGCTGTTTTTT. Translation: CASSWSGGAKTGELFF.

This rearrangement joins TRBV15 to TRBJ2-7, with 10 bases fitting TRBD2. The germline V gene has CDR1 LNHNV and CDR2 YYDKDF (reference sequence). V was clipped by 1 base and J by 7 bases; unmatched bases: 10. This CDR3 spans 16 amino acids. CDR3 residues: CATSRVRTSGPTEQYF. The CDR3 region has the DNA TGTGCCACCAGCAGAGTAAGGACTAGCGGACCTACGGAGCAGTACTTC.

The chain carries TRBV27 and TRBJ2-1, with 9 bases fitting TRBD2. The CDR3 extends over 16 amino acids. J lost 3 bases, V lost 5 bases, and 8 bases had no gene match. The germline V gene encodes CDR1 MNHEY and CDR2 SMNVEV (reference sequence). In DNA, the CDR3 is TGTGCCAGCAGTCCATTTAGCGGGGGTGGCTACAATGAGCAGTTCTTC. Amino acids: CASSPFSGGGYNEQFF.

The chain recombines TRBV5-1 with TRBJ1-3, with D possibly being TRBD1 (6 bases). Trimming took off 0 bases at V and 2 bases at J, with 15 bases between the two ends. The germline gives CDR1 SGHRS, CDR2 YFSETQ. The CDR3 loop spans 17 amino acids. The CDR3 is CASSLAVLGDTGNTIYF. The CDR3 DNA is TGCGCCAGCAGCTTGGCCGTGTTAGGGGACACTGGAAACACCATATATTTT.

The chain recombines TRBV6-6 with TRBJ1-1; possibly TRBD1 for D (5 bases). V was shortened by 4 bases and J by 2 bases, with 11 bases between the two germline ends. The germline CDR1 and CDR2 sequences are MNHNY and SVGAGI (reference sequence). CDR3 length equals 14 residues. CDR3 sequence reads: CASSSSGPNTEAFF. The CDR3 nucleotides read TGTGCCAGCAGTTCTTCAGGGCCTAACACTGAAGCTTTCTTT.